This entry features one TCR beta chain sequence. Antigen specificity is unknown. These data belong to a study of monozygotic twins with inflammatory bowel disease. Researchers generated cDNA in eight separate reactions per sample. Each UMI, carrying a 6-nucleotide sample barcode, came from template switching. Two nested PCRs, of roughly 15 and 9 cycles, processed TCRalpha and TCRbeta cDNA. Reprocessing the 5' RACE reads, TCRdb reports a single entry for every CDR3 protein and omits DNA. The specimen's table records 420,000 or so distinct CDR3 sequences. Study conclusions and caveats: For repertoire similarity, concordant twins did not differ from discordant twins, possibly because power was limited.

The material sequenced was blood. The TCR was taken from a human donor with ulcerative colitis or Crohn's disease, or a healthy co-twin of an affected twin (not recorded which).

CDR3 sequence reads: CASSTLANQETQYF. The rearrangement joins TRBV12-3 or TRBV12-4 to TRBJ2-5. There are 14 residues in the CDR3.